The entry that follows covers one T cell receptor (beta chain) sequence. The antigen is unknown. As for time point: cycle 4 day 1 (C4D1), after less than seven weeks of nivolumab. All patients experienced relapse after autologous stem cell transplantation, and brentuximab vedotin exposure was variable. The sample comes from a study of PD-1 blockade in classical Hodgkin lymphoma. Overall study results and limits: Complete responders entered with baseline diversity on par with newly diagnosed patients, the results showed. A significant rise in TCR diversity by C4D1 was seen for CD4+ but not CD8+ cells. Those patients who began receiving nivolumab less than 1 year after ASCT had lower diversity, and they were excluded. Compared with healthy donors, newly diagnosed patients reportedly showed lower baseline TCR diversity.

Assay: immunoSEQ multiplex PCR; the TCRdb copy retains only in-frame clones and omits some. The sample records 75,000 to 95,000 clones, 83% being singletons. The clonotype originates from a human donor with classical Hodgkin lymphoma. The sequencing here drew on peripheral blood mononuclear cells (PBMCs), taken before the fourth cycle of nivolumab.

CDR3 loop: CASSVGGGQTAGELFF. The DNA for the CDR3 is TGTGCCAGCAGCGTCGGGGGGGGCCAAACCGCCGGGGAGCTGTTTTTT. The V call is TRBV9, the J call TRBJ2-2; 8 positions agree with TRBD2. The ends lost 2 bases at V and 6 bases at J; junction bases unmatched: 9. The CDR3 has 16 residues. Germline CDR1 and CDR2: SGDLS and YYNGEE.